The entry that follows covers one T cell receptor beta chain sequence. Which antigen it targets is not known. No much larger clone is present one base from it, and per-base qualities are unavailable. These data are taken from a study of blood T cell repertoires in COVID-19 (dated by TCRdb to 2018 to 2020). In terms of the full investigation: The collaborator samples originated in the United States, Italy and Spain and spanned the acute and convalescent phases of COVID-19. The material from the prospective study consisted of cDNA or gDNA derived from T cells, B-cell-depleted T cells, or PBMCs. Subjects who had been exposed to COVID-19, were actively infected with it, or had recovered from it provided the deeply sampled blood TCRbeta repertoires that made up the dataset. The sample metadata nearly always contained a de-identified subject ID, COVID-19 status, age in years and sex. Where HLA class I and class II types were available, the types were taken from metadata supplied by the sample provider, not from assay-based typing. The samples were drawn from the first 160 participants of the ongoing ImmuneRACE study and from 1,254 subjects provided by 6 global collaborators. The repertoires were released in a freely available public database meant as a resource for research on the immune response to SARS-CoV-2.

The cysteine opens and the phenylalanine closes a CDR3 of 20 amino acids. The DNA shown is the 60-base CDR3, in frame from base 1. The germline V gene (reference sequence) yields SGHNT for CDR1 and YYREEE for CDR2. V is clipped by 0 bases and J by 0 bases, and the sequence between their germline boundaries is 24 bases long. Enrolling through a virtual design, the prospective study's participants ranged in age from roughly 18 to 90 years and lived across about two dozen United States geographic areas. In the prospective study, cohorts were assigned on the basis of participant-reported clinical history obtained from a screening survey and a study questionnaire. For ImmuneRACE Cohort 3, a participant was defined as recovered based on two consecutive negative NP/OP PCR tests, clearance by a healthcare professional, or resolution of symptoms. In the prospective study, mobile phlebotomists collected whole blood, serum and a nasopharyngeal or oropharyngeal swab from each participant. Over an approximately 2-month period, participants in the prospective study had the option of providing additional blood draws and questionnaires. Before DNA extraction, prospective study blood samples were shipped either frozen or at room temperature.

Study-wide conclusions, independent of this receptor: The amount of clinical and demographic metadata varied by source and participant and was provided uncurated.

TCRbeta CDR3 regions were amplified from genomic DNA by means of the immunoSEQ Assay, a bias-controlled multiplex PCR. In the paper's pipeline: The number of nucleated cells in each sample was estimated from the amplification of reference gene primers within the assay. Sequence reads were collapsed and filtered to measure the absolute abundance of every unique TCRbeta CDR3 rearrangement. Productive Simpson clonality was computed per sample as the square root of Simpson's diversity index over productive rearrangements. TCRdb carries this immuneACCESS record with in-frame sequences only. Its versions omit some clonotypes, under half of them owing to an unresolved V gene in the studies checked, with the rest unexplained. That table gives V, J and clone size, and the DNA gave D and trimming. In all, the sample holds 150,000 to 200,000 clones, and roughly four fifths of those were seen once. The ten largest account for 10% to 15% of the sample.

The specimen sequenced was PBMCs or T cells enriched from blood (not recorded which). The sequence was collected from a man aged 50 or older who had recovered from COVID-19. The chain uses TRBV5-4 and TRBJ1-1; the D gene is not confidently resolved. The encoded CDR3 is CASSLAVRVNNRLLNTEAFF. At the DNA level, the sequence is TGTGCCAGCAGCTTGGCCGTTCGGGTAAATAATAGGCTACTGAACACTGAAGCTTTCTTT.